This T cell receptor (beta chain) was sequenced for a study of blood T cell repertoires in COVID-19. Across the study: PBMCs, B-cell-depleted T cells, or T cells provided the cDNA or gDNA that made up the material.

Clones were read by immunoSEQ multiplex PCR, and TCRdb kept only the in-frame ones, dropping some. Of roughly 250,000 clones in the sample, 84% were seen once. Sequenced material: peripheral blood. This receptor was obtained from a man between 45 and 60 years old with acute or convalescent COVID-19.

DNA for the CDR3: TGTGCCAGCAGCTTGGGACCATTCGCGGGAGTTGTCACAGATACGCAGTATTTT. Translating gives CASSLGPFAGVVTDTQYF. This chain joins TRBV5-5 and TRBJ2-3, with 7 bases fitting TRBD2. J was trimmed by 2 bases and V by 0 bases; bases with no gene match: 12. The CDR3 has 18 residues. CDR1 SGHKS and CDR2 YYEKEE come from the germline V gene (reference sequence).